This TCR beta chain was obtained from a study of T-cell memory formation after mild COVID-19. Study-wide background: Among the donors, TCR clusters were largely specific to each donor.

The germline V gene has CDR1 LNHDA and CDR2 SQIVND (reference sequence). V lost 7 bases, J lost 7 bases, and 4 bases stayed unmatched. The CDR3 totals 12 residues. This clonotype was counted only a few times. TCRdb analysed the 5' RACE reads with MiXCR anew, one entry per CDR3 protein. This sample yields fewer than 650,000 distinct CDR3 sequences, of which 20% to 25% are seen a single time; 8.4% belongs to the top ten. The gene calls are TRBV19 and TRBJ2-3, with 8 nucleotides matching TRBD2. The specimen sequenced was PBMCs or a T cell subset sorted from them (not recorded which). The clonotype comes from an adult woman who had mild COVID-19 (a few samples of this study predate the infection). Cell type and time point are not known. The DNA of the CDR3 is TGTGCCAGTATTAGCGGGACCAATACGCAGTATTTT. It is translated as CASISGTNTQYF. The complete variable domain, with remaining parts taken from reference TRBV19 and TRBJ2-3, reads DGGITQSPKYLFRKEGQNVTLSCEQNLNHDAMYWYRQDPGQGLRLIYYSQIVNDFQKGDIAEGYSVSREKKESFPLTVTSAQKNPTAFYLCASISGTNTQYFGPGTRLTVL.